Following are 5 T cell receptor beta chains from one sample sequenced in a study of blood T cell repertoires in COVID-19. Assay: immunoSEQ multiplex PCR; the TCRdb copy retains only in-frame clones and omits some. Of around 99,000 clones detected, around 74% appear once; the ten largest clones hold around 18%. Sequencing input: peripheral blood. These TCRs come from a woman of 80 years or more with active or convalescent COVID-19.

This rearrangement joins TRBV2 to TRBJ1-5, with 7 bases matching TRBD1. Germline assignment: CDR1 SNHLY and CDR2 FYNNEI. The CDR3 has 13 amino acids. The ends lost 8 bases at V and 3 bases at J; junction bases unmatched: 4. CDR3 DNA sequence: TGTGCCAGCCTGGGACAGCACAATCAGCCCCAGCATTTT. Protein: CASLGQHNQPQHF.

The V gene is TRBV29-1, the J gene TRBJ1-1, with 9 bases matching TRBD1. J was trimmed by 4 bases and V by 2 bases; bases with no gene match: 11. The germline CDR1 and CDR2 sequences are SQVTM and ANQGSEA. The CDR3 extends over 16 amino acids. This chain's CDR3 is CSVENPGTGHRTEAFF. In DNA, the CDR3 is TGCAGCGTTGAAAACCCCGGGACAGGGCATCGCACTGAAGCTTTCTTT.

The chain recombines TRBV4-3 with TRBJ2-3, with 9 positions matching TRBD2. Germline V gene data show CDR1 as LGHNA and CDR2 as YSLEER. V lost 1 base to trimming and J lost 1 base; unmatched junction nucleotides: 9. This CDR3 region has 18 residues. The DNA of the CDR3 is TGCGCCAGCAGCCAAGGAGTGGTAGCGGGAGAGGGCACAGATACGCAGTATTTT. This gives the protein CASSQGVVAGEGTDTQYF.

The chain recombines TRBV11-2 with TRBJ2-1, with 9 bases aligning to TRBD1. The CDR3 is 15 amino acids. Germline values: CDR1 SGHAT, CDR2 FQNNGV. V lost 6 bases, J lost 1 base, and 4 bases stayed unmatched. The CDR3 protein is CASRTDRGSYNEQFF. The CDR3 bases are TGTGCCAGCAGGACAGACAGGGGGTCCTACAATGAGCAGTTCTTC.

CDR3 nucleotides: TGCGCCAGCAGCCTAGCGGTCGGCTCCTACAATGAGCAGTTCTTC. It codes for CASSLAVGSYNEQFF. The rearrangement joins TRBV5-1 to TRBJ2-1, with 7 bases matching TRBD2. The germline V gene encodes CDR1 SGHRS and CDR2 YFSETQ. With V trimmed by 4 bases and J by 0 bases, 4 bases remained unmatched. This CDR3 is 15 amino acids long.